This entry lists 19 T cell receptor beta chains sequenced from one sample in a study of esophageal squamous cell carcinoma under preoperative chemotherapy. As to time point: before preoperative PTX-NDP chemotherapy. TCRdb reprocessed the PCR reads via MiXCR and lists one record per CDR3 protein. The repertoire holds under 7,000 distinct CDR3 sequences, about a third seen once, with 14% to 15% in the top ten. The sample was acquired from a patient given preoperative chemotherapy. These receptor sequences come from a human donor with esophageal squamous cell carcinoma. The donor label of this sample is uncertain.

In its sample, this clonotype was seen many times. The genes are TRBV12-3 or TRBV12-4 and TRBJ2-1; TRBD2 aligns across 8 bases. There are 14 residues in the CDR3. V shed 5 bases and J 10 bases; nucleotides not matched to a gene: 10. CDR3 in amino acids: CASSPRGTSYEQFF. CDR3 coding DNA: TGTGCCAGCAGTCCAAGGGGGACTAGTTACGAGCAGTTCTTC.

Judged by abundance, this clonotype is large (0.1 to 1%). The J gene is TRBJ2-5, the V gene TRBV7-2; D remains unclear. Trimming pared 5 bases from V and 1 base from J, leaving 11 bases between. The CDR3 is 14 amino acids. Germline values: CDR1 SGHTA, CDR2 FQGNSA. Here the CDR3 DNA reads TGTGCCAGCAGCCCAAATCGGGTCCAAGAGACCCAGTACTTC. It codes for CASSPNRVQETQYF.

In its sample, this clonotype ranks as medium-sized. The J gene is TRBJ2-1, the V gene TRBV11-3; 7 bases align to TRBD2. The germline gives CDR1 SGHNT, CDR2 YENEEA. V was pared by 3 bases and J by 3 bases, with 8 bases of the junction left unmatched. The CDR3 totals 16 residues. CDR3 DNA: TGTGCCAGCAGCTTGGAGGGCGGGAGCAGCTACAATGAGCAGTTCTTC. Its protein product is CASSLEGGSSYNEQFF.

A remark on this clonotype: Because the CDR3 is missing its conserved closing phenylalanine or tryptophan, this is likely a read error. The V call is TRBV7-6, the J call TRBJ2-1, with 7 bases lining up with TRBD1. The DNA end lines up better with TRBJ2-7; the J call may be wrong. CDR1 and CDR2 from the germline V gene are SGHVS and FNYEAQ. The CDR3 totals 14 residues. The CDR3 nucleotides read TGTGCCAGCAGCTATCGACAGGGCTCCTACGAGCAGTACTTG. This gives the protein CASSYRQGSYEQYL.

The chain is built from TRBV24-1 and TRBJ2-1, with D hard to call. This CDR3 is built from 17 residues. From germline, CDR1 is KGHDR and CDR2 SFDVKD. Trimming removed 4 bases at V and 4 bases at J, with 19 bases between. CDR3 in DNA: TGTGCCACCAGTGACCGGCCGCATGCGGTACCTTACAATGAGCAGTTCTTC. The encoded protein is CATSDRPHAVPYNEQFF.

There are many counts of this clonotype. The chain carries TRBV6-1 and TRBJ2-5; D not resolved. The assigned J gene may be wrong: the sequence end matches TRBJ2-7 better. CDR1 is MNHNS, CDR2 SASEGT, per germline. This CDR3 has 15 residues. CDR3 in amino acids: CASSEAPGRSYEQYF. CDR3 in DNA: TGTGCCAGCAGTGAAGCCCCAGGACGGAGTTACGAGCAGTACTTC.

By sample share, this clonotype is medium-sized (0.01 to 0.1%). The rearrangement links TRBV12-3 or TRBV12-4 to TRBJ2-4; 7 nucleotides match TRBD1. This CDR3 spans 15 amino acids. The junction had 11 bases not matched to a gene; V was cut back by 5 bases and J by 7 bases. Written as DNA, the CDR3 is TGTGCCAGCAGTGCCTTGACAGGGATTAGGAACATTCAGTACTTC. Translation: CASSALTGIRNIQYF.

In this sample, this clonotype turned up many times. This sequence may be a read error, since a much larger clone differs from it by one base. In DNA, the CDR3 is TGTGCCAGCAGCTCCCTCCCGGGGGTGGGGTACGAGCAGTTCTTC. It codes for CASSSLPGVGYEQFF. The rearrangement joins TRBV11-2 to TRBJ2-1; possibly TRBD2 for D (6 bases). Looked up from germline, CDR1 is SGHAT and CDR2 is FQNNGV. V lost 4 bases to trimming and J lost 10 bases, with 20 bases between them. The CDR3 is 15 amino acids.

This clonotype was counted at least ten times. The rearrangement uses TRBV10-3 and TRBJ2-4; maybe TRBD2 (6 bases). The CDR3 contains 15 residues. Germline V gene lookup returns CDR1 ENHRY and CDR2 SYGVKD. V lost 2 bases, J lost 0 bases, and 8 bases lay in between. CDR3 in amino acids: CAISEGGLAKNIQYF. The CDR3 DNA follows: TGTGCCATCAGTGAGGGGGGACTAGCCAAAAACATTCAGTACTTC.

Sample share makes this clonotype medium-sized. The chain joins TRBV6-1 to TRBJ2-1; 8 bases are a match to TRBD2. The V and J ends lost 5 bases and 10 bases, in that order; junction bases with no gene match: 7. This CDR3 comprises 13 residues. Germline assignment: CDR1 MNHNS and CDR2 SASEGT. The CDR3 protein is CASSIGLAQEQFF. CDR3 coding DNA: TGTGCCAGCAGTATAGGACTAGCTCAAGAGCAGTTCTTC.

By sample share, this clonotype is medium-sized (0.01 to 0.1%). CDR3 loop: CASSEGVGPSTYEQYF. CDR3 coding DNA: TGTGCCAGCAGTGAGGGGGTGGGACCTTCCACCTACGAGCAGTACTTC. This sequence joins TRBV6-1 and TRBJ2-7; D is perhaps TRBD1 or TRBD2 (5 bases each). With 3 bases removed from V and 2 bases from J, the gap between germline ends came to 17 bases. The germline V gene has CDR1 MNHNS and CDR2 SASEGT. The CDR3 is 16 residues long.

This chain connects TRBV7-9 to TRBJ2-5; D is possibly TRBD2 (7 bases). The DNA end is a closer match to TRBJ2-7, so the J assignment may be wrong. The length of the CDR3 is 16 residues. Germline V gene sequence: CDR1 SEHNR, CDR2 FQNEAQ (reference sequence). In DNA form, the CDR3 reads TGTGCCAGCAGCCTAGGGCGGGGGCCGGCGCCGTACGAGCAGTACTTC. Residues: CASSLGRGPAPYEQYF.

This clonotype counts as medium-sized. The chain links TRBV7-8 to TRBJ2-5; D is unclear. Germline V gene sequence: CDR1 SGHVS, CDR2 FQNEAQ. The CDR3 has 13 amino acids. The V and J ends lost 2 bases and 5 bases respectively, with 9 bases between them. The CDR3 region is CASSLSLRETQYF. CDR3 sequence (DNA): TGTGCCAGCAGCTTAAGTTTGCGGGAGACCCAGTACTTC.

This clonotype was seen ten or more times. A much larger clone lies one base from this, so it may be a read error. The gene calls are TRBV6-5 and TRBJ2-1; D possibly corresponds to TRBD2 (6 bases). The CDR3 contains 15 residues. Trimming took off 2 bases at V and 13 bases at J, with 21 bases between the two ends. CDR1 is MNHEY and CDR2 is SVGAGI in the germline V gene. As DNA, the CDR3 is TGTGCCAGCAGTTACGCGGGAACAGCCAAAAACATTCAGTTCTTC. It translates to CASSYAGTAKNIQFF.

In the case of this clonotype: At one end, the junction sequence differs from germline, possibly due to a read error. The chain is built from TRBV6-1 and TRBJ2-1, with 7 bases identical to TRBD2. In germline, CDR1 is MNHNS, CDR2 SASEGT. CDR3 length equals 16 residues. CDR3 loop: CASSEARWEGLNEELF. The CDR3, as DNA: TGTGCCAGCAGTGAAGCGCGGTGGGAGGGGCTAAACGAGGAGTTGTTC.

In this sample, this clonotype turned up many times. The rearrangement joins TRBV10-1 to TRBJ2-3; 9 bases are shared with TRBD2. J lost 0 bases, V lost 7 bases, and 11 bases had no gene match. Germline lookup yields CDR1 WNHNN and CDR2 SYGVQD (reference sequence). This CDR3 has 17 amino acids. The CDR3 DNA is TGCGCCAGCACATATAGCGGGAGCAAGCCTAGCACAGATACGCAGTATTTT. Amino acid sequence: CASTYSGSKPSTDTQYF.

In its sample, this clonotype was seen many times. The V call is TRBV6-1, the J call TRBJ1-4; D unclear. Per the germline V gene, CDR1 is MNHNS and CDR2 is SASEGT. The CDR3 runs 13 residues. With 8 bases removed from V and 8 bases from J, the gap between germline ends came to 15 bases. In DNA form, the CDR3 reads TGTGCCAGCTCGGACCCCCGGGTGGAAAAACTGTTTTTT. Translated, it gives CASSDPRVEKLFF.

This clonotype is deemed medium-sized. J is TRBJ2-1 and V is TRBV6-1, with TRBD2 matching over 7 bases. Matching the DNA end better, TRBJ2-7 makes the J call doubtful. There are 15 residues in the CDR3. Germline V gives CDR1 MNHNS, CDR2 SASEGT. Written as DNA, the CDR3 is TGTGCCAGCAGGAGACTAGCCCTAGTAAACAATGAGCAGTACTTC. Translation: CASRRLALVNNEQYF.

Remarks on this clonotype: Relative to the germline gene, one junction end is altered; a read error may explain this. The gene calls are TRBV6-1 and TRBJ2-1; 8 positions agree with TRBD2. CDR1 is MNHNS, CDR2 SASEGT, per germline. CDR3 size: 15 residues. CDR3 residues: CASSESGSSYNEQVF. In DNA, the CDR3 is TGTGCAAGCAGTGAGAGCGGGAGCTCCTACAATGAGCAGGTCTTC.